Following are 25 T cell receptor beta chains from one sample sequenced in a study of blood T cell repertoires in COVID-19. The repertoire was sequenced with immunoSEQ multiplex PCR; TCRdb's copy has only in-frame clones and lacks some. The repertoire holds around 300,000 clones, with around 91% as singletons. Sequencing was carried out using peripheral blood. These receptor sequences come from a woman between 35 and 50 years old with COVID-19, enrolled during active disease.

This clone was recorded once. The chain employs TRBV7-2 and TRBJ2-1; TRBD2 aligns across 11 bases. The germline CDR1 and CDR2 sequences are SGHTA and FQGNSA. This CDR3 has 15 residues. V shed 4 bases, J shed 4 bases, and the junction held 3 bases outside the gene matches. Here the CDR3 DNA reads TGTGCCAGCAGCTCTAGCGGGGGGACTTACAATGAGCAGTTCTTC. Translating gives CASSSSGGTYNEQFF.

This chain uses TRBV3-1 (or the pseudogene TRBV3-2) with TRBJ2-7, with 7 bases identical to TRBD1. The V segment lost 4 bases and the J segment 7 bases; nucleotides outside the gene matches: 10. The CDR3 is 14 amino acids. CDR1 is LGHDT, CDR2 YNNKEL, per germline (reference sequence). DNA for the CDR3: TGTGCCAGCAGCCTAAGACAGGGACCTAAGGAGCAGTACTTC. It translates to CASSLRQGPKEQYF.

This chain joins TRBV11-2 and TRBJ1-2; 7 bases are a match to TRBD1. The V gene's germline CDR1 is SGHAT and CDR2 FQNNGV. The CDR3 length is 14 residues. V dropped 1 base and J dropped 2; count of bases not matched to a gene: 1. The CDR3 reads CASSLAGQNYGYTF. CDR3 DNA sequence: TGTGCCAGCAGCTTAGCGGGACAGAACTATGGCTACACCTTC.

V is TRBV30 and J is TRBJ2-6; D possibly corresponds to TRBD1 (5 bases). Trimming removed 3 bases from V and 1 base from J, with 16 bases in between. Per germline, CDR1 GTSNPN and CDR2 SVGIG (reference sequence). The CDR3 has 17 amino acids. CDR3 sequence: CAWSGVGVGSGANVLTF. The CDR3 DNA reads TGTGCCTGGAGCGGTGTAGGGGTGGGGTCTGGGGCCAACGTCCTGACTTTC.

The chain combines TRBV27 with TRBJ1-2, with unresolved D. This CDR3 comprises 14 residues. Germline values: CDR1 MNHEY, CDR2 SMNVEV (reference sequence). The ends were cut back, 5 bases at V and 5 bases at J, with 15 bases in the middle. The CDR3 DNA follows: TGTGCCAGCAGTCCGTCGGGCGGGCCTTATGGCTACACCTTC. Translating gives CASSPSGGPYGYTF.

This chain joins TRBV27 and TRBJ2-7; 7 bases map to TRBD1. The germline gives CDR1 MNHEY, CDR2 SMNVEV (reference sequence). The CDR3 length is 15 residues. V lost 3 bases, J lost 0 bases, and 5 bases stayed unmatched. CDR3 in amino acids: CASSFYRGYSYEQYF. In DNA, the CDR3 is TGTGCCAGCAGTTTCTACAGGGGCTACTCCTACGAGCAGTACTTC.

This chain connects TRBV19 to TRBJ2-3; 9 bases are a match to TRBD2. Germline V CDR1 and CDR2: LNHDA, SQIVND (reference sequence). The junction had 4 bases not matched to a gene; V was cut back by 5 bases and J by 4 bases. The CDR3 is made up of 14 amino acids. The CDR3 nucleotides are TGTGCCAGTAGTCGCGGGGGGGCCCCAGATACGCAGTATTTT. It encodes CASSRGGAPDTQYF.

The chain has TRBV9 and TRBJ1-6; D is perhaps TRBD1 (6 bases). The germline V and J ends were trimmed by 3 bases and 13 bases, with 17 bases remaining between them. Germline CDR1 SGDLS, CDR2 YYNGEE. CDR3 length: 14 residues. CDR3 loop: CASSEAWGGSPLHF. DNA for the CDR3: TGTGCCAGCAGCGAAGCTTGGGGGGGCTCGCCCCTCCACTTT.

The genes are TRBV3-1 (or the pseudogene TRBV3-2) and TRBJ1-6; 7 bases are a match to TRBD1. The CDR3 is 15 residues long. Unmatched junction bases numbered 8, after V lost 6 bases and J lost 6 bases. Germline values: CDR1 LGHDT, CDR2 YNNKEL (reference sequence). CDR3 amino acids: CASRPANRGNSPLHF. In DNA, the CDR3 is TGTGCCAGCAGACCTGCTAACAGGGGTAATTCACCCCTCCACTTT.

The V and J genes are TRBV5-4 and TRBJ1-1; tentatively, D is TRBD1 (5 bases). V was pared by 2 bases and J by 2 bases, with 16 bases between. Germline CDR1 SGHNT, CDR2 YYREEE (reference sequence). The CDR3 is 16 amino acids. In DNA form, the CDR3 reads TGTGCCAGCAGCTTTGCTACTCGCAGGGTCAACACTGAAGCTTTCTTT. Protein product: CASSFATRRVNTEAFF.

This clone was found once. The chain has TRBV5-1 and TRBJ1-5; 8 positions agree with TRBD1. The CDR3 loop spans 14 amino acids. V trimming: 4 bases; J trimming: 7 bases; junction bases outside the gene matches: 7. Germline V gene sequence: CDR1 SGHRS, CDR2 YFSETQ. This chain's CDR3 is CASSPQGADQPQHF. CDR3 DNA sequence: TGCGCCAGCAGCCCGCAGGGGGCAGACCAGCCCCAGCATTTT.

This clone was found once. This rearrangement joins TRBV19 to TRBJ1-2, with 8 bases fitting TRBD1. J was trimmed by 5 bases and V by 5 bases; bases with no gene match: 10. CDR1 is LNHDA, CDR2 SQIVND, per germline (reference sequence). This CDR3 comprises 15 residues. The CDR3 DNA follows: TGTGCCAGTAGTCCCCAGGGGGCAGAGGCATATGGCTACACCTTC. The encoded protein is CASSPQGAEAYGYTF.

CDR3 coding DNA: TGTGCCAGCAGCCCTTTAGCGGGAGGACACAATGAGCAGTTCTTC. Residues: CASSPLAGGHNEQFF. The rearrangement links TRBV6-4 to TRBJ2-1; TRBD2 aligns across 10 bases. In germline, CDR1 is MRHNA, CDR2 SNTAGT. The CDR3 has 15 residues. Trimming removed 6 bases from V and 5 bases from J; junction bases left unmatched: 7.

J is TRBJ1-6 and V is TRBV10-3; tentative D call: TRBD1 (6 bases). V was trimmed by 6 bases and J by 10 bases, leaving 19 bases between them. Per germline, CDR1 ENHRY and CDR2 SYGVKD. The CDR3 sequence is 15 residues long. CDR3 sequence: CAIRGEGERYSPLHF. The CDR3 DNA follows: TGTGCCATCAGGGGAGAGGGGGAAAGATACTCACCCCTCCACTTT.

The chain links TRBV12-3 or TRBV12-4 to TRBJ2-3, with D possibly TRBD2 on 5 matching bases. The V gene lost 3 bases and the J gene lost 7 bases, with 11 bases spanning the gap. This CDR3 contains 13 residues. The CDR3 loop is CASSFPPGNTQYF. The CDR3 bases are TGTGCCAGCAGTTTCCCCCCGGGGAATACGCAGTATTTT.

DNA for the CDR3: TGCGCCAGCAGCCTCACGAGGACTAGCGGGAGTCACGACGAGCAGTACTTC. It translates to CASSLTRTSGSHDEQYF. The chain has TRBV4-3 and TRBJ2-7; the match to TRBD2 covers 13 bases. Germline V lookup: CDR1 LGHNA, CDR2 YSLEER. The V gene end was trimmed by 4 bases and the J gene end by 5 bases; junction bases not matched to a gene: 11. The CDR3 consists of 17 residues.

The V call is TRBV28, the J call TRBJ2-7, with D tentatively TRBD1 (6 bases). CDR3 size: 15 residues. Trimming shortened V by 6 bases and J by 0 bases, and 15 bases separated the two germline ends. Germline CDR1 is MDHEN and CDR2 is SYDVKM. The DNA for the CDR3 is TGTGCCAGCAGAGCCCTCGGGACAAGCTCCTACGAGCAGTACTTC. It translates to CASRALGTSSYEQYF.

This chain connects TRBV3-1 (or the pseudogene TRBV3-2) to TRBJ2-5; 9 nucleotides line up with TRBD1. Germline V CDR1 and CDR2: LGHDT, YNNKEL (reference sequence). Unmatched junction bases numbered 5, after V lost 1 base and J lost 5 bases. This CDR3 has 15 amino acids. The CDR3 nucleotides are TGTGCCAGCAGCCAAGGGGGGACAGGGCTGGAGACCCAGTACTTC. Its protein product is CASSQGGTGLETQYF.

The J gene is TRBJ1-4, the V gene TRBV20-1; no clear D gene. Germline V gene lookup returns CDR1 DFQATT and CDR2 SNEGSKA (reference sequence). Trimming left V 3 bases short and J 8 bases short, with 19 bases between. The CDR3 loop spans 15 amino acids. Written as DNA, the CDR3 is TGCAGTGCTAGTAAAGTATTGAGAGGGTACGAAAAACTGTTTTTT. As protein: CSASKVLRGYEKLFF.

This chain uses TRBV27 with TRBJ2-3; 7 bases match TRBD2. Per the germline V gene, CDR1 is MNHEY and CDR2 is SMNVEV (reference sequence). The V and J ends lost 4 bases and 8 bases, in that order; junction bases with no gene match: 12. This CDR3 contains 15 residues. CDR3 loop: CASSSTRTGGGTQYF. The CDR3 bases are TGTGCCAGCAGTTCAACTAGGACGGGGGGAGGTACGCAGTATTTT.

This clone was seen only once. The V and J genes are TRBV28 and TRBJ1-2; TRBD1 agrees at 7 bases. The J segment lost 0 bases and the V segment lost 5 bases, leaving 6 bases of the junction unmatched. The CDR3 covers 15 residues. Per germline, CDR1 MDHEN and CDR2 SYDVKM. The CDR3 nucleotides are TGTGCCAGCAGTCCAGGGGGAAGAGCTAACTATGGCTACACCTTC. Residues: CASSPGGRANYGYTF.

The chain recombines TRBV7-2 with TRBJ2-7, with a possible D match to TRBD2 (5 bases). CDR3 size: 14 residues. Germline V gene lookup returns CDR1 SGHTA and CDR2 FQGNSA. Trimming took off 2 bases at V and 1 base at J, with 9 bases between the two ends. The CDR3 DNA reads TGTGCCAGCAGCTTAAGAGGGCAGTCCTACGAGCAGTACTTC. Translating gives CASSLRGQSYEQYF.

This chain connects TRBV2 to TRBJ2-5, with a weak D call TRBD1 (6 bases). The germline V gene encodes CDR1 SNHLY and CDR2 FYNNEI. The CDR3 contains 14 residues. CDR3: CNSVPGRGQETQYF. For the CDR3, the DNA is TGTAACTCTGTGCCGGGCAGGGGACAAGAGACCCAGTACTTC.

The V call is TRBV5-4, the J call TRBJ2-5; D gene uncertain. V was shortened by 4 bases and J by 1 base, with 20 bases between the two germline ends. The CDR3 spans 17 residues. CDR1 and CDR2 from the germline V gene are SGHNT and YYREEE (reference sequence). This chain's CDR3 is CASSRDMPQSFQETQYF. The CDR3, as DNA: TGTGCCAGCAGCAGAGACATGCCGCAAAGTTTCCAAGAGACCCAGTACTTC. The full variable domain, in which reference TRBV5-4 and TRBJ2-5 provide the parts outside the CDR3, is ETGVTQSPTHLIKTRGQQVTLRCSSQSGHNTVSWYQQALGQGPQFIFQYYREEENGRGNFPPRFSGLQFPNYSSELNVNALELDDSALYLCASSRDMPQSFQETQYFGPGTRLLVL.

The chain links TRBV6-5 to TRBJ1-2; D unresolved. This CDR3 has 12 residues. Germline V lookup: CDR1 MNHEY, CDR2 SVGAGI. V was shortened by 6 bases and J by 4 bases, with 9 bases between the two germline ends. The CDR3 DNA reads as TGTGCCAGCAGGGCAGATGTCTATGGCTACACCTTC. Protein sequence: CASRADVYGYTF.